This is a list of T cell receptor beta chains from one sample in a study of CD8 T cells in Susac syndrome. TCRdb ran MiXCR on the immunoSEQ multiplex PCR reads and lists one entry per CDR3 protein. The table lists 150,000 to 200,000 distinct CDR3 sequences, 94% of them singletons. The sequenced material came from CD4+ T cells from PBMCs. The receptors shown here come from a human donor with Susac syndrome. Both conserved end residues are part of each CDR3. A D gene is named only where the DNA matches it firmly. A row's size may be missing; if present it is once, few, many or a size class.

abundance | j_gene | v_gene | d_gene | CDR3aa | CDR3nt
NA | TRBJ2-5 | TRBV4-3 | NA | CASSQDRGRVETQYF | TGCGCCAGCAGCCAAGATAGAGGCAGGGTGGAGACCCAGTACTTC
few | TRBJ2-5 | TRBV2 | TRBD1 | CASSPDRDQETQYF | TGTGCCAGCAGTCCGGACAGGGACCAAGAGACCCAGTACTTC
NA | TRBJ2-3 | TRBV30 | NA | CAWSRANTQYF | TGTGCCTGGAGCAGAGCTAATACGCAGTATTTT
NA | TRBJ2-3 | TRBV7-2 | NA | CASRTPGTSTDTQYF | TGTGCCAGCAGAACCCCCGGGACTAGCACAGATACGCAGTATTTT
once | TRBJ1-2 | TRBV3-1 | TRBD1 | CASSRRGTGYGYTF | TGTGCCAGCAGCCGCAGGGGGACAGGCTATGGCTACACCTTC
NA | TRBJ2-5 | TRBV6-5 | NA | CASSPPPRSQETQYF | TGTGCCAGCAGTCCCCCTCCCCGTAGTCAAGAGACCCAGTACTTC
once | TRBJ1-2 | TRBV20-1 | TRBD1 | CSATKGQGYTF | TGCAGTGCTACCAAGGGACAGGGCTACACCTTC
NA | TRBJ1-1 | TRBV27 | TRBD1 | CASSHRGGEPNTEAFF | TGTGCCAGCAGCCACAGGGGAGGGGAGCCAAACACTGAAGCTTTCTTT
NA | TRBJ2-2 | TRBV15 | NA | CATSVHRVDTGELFF | TGTGCCACCAGCGTCCACAGGGTGGACACCGGGGAGCTGTTTTTT
NA | TRBJ2-1 | TRBV24-1 | TRBD1 | CATSDRTGGSTNEQFF | TGTGCCACCAGTGACCGGACAGGGGGAAGTACCAATGAGCAGTTCTTC
NA | TRBJ2-5 | TRBV5-1 | NA | CASSLGGHKETQYF | TGCGCCAGCAGCTTGGGGGGTCACAAAGAGACCCAGTACTTC
NA | TRBJ2-1 | TRBV5-1 | TRBD2 | CASSLQQRGYNEQFF | TGCGCCAGCAGCTTGCAGCAGCGGGGGTACAATGAGCAGTTCTTC
NA | TRBJ1-3 | TRBV30 | NA | CAWSVSGRIGYTIYF | TGTGCCTGGAGTGTATCCGGACGGATAGGATACACCATATATTTT
once | TRBJ2-5 | TRBV7-7 | TRBD2 | CASSLDRGGKETQYF | TGTGCTAGCAGCTTAGATCGGGGGGGAAAAGAGACCCAGTACTTC
NA | TRBJ2-5 | TRBV5-1 | NA | CASSNLQETQYF | TGCGCCAGCAGCAACCTTCAAGAGACCCAGTACTTC
NA | TRBJ2-3 | TRBV25-1 | TRBD2 | CASTPPTSGGYDTQYF | TGTGCCAGCACCCCCCCCACTAGCGGGGGGTATGATACGCAGTATTTT
NA | TRBJ2-5 | TRBV30 | NA | CAWSGGEVWETQYF | TGTGCCTGGAGTGGAGGGGAAGTTTGGGAGACCCAGTACTTC
NA | TRBJ2-7 | TRBV6-5 | NA | CASSYGEGGTYEQYF | TGTGCCAGCAGTTACGGGGAGGGGGGGACCTACGAGCAGTACTTC
few | TRBJ2-7 | TRBV12-5 | TRBD1 | CASARQGAAYEQYF | TGTGCTAGTGCTAGGCAGGGGGCCGCCTACGAGCAGTACTTC
NA | TRBJ1-2 | TRBV20-1 | NA | CSARATGWKGYGYTF | TGCAGTGCTAGAGCTACAGGATGGAAAGGCTATGGCTACACCTTC
NA | TRBJ1-2 | TRBV20-1 | TRBD1 | CSATDRVGYGYTF | TGCAGTGCAACGGACAGGGTGGGCTATGGCTACACCTTC
once | TRBJ1-2 | TRBV6-5 | TRBD1 | CASSLHSDRDRVDTF | TGTGCCAGCAGCCTGCACTCAGACCGGGACAGGGTGGACACCTTC
NA | TRBJ1-4 | TRBV27 | TRBD1 | CASRPGAGGIKGINEKLFF | TGTGCCAGCAGACCTGGGGCAGGGGGCATAAAGGGCATTAATGAAAAACTGTTTTTT
NA | TRBJ2-6 | TRBV4-1 | TRBD1 | CASSQAGTGSFVGANVLTF | TGCGCCAGCAGCCAAGCCGGGACAGGGTCCTTCGTCGGGGCCAACGTCCTGACTTTC
NA | TRBJ2-2 | TRBV20-1 | NA | CSAGGRTTGELFF | TGCAGTGCTGGGGGCCGAACCACCGGGGAGCTGTTTTTT
NA | TRBJ1-1 | TRBV7-2 | NA | CASSQVGWATEAFF | TGTGCCAGCAGCCAGGTCGGTTGGGCCACTGAAGCTTTCTTT
NA | TRBJ2-7 | TRBV6-5 | NA | CASRYDTDTHEQYF | TGTGCCAGCAGATACGATACGGACACCCACGAGCAGTACTTC
NA | TRBJ2-6 | TRBV2 | NA | CASSAVPGGANVLTF | TGTGCCAGCAGTGCGGTGCCCGGCGGGGCCAACGTCCTGACTTTC
NA | TRBJ1-6 | TRBV12-3/TRBV12-4 | NA | CASSSTRNSPLHF | TGTGCCAGCAGTTCGACCCGTAATTCACCCCTCCACTTT
few | TRBJ2-3 | TRBV9 | NA | CASSPLADTQYF | TGTGCCAGCAGCCCTCTGGCGGATACGCAGTATTTT
NA | TRBJ2-1 | TRBV20-1 | TRBD2 | CSARHERGGNNEQFF | TGCAGTGCTAGACATGAGCGGGGGGGTAACAATGAGCAGTTCTTC
NA | TRBJ1-2 | TRBV5-1 | NA | CASTNPTAWASGYTF | TGCGCCAGCACCAACCCGACAGCCTGGGCGTCGGGCTACACCTTC
once | TRBJ2-3 | TRBV7-9 | NA | CASSLASTLKRDTQYF | TGTGCCAGCAGCTTAGCCTCTACGCTTAAACGGGATACGCAGTATTTT
NA | TRBJ2-5 | TRBV14 | NA | CASSHNMAETQYF | TGTGCCAGCAGCCATAATATGGCAGAGACCCAGTACTTC
once | TRBJ2-7 | TRBV7-9 | NA | CASSLARGGSYEQYF | TGTGCCAGCAGCTTAGCGCGAGGGGGCTCCTACGAGCAGTACTTC
NA | TRBJ2-5 | TRBV20-1 | NA | CSARLPGGVETQYF | TGCAGTGCTAGACTCCCCGGGGGAGTAGAGACCCAGTACTTC
once | TRBJ1-6 | TRBV3-1 | NA | CASSQVSTSPLHF | TGTGCCAGCAGCCAAGTCAGCACCTCACCCCTCCACTTT
NA | TRBJ1-1 | TRBV7-9 | NA | CASSSQGSMNTEAFF | TGTGCCAGCAGCTCGCAGGGGTCCATGAACACTGAAGCTTTCTTT
NA | TRBJ2-5 | TRBV29-1 | TRBD1 | CSAKTGGLETQYF | TGCAGCGCAAAGACAGGGGGGCTGGAGACCCAGTACTTC
NA | TRBJ1-5 | TRBV18 | NA | CASSPGGYGNQPQHF | TGTGCCAGCTCACCAGGAGGGTATGGCAATCAGCCCCAGCATTTT
NA | TRBJ1-3 | TRBV30 | NA | CAWSGSGYRGNTIYF | TGTGCCTGGAGTGGGTCAGGGTATAGAGGAAACACCATATATTTT
NA | TRBJ1-1 | TRBV5-1 | TRBD1 | CASSGTAGTTEAFF | TGCGCCAGCAGCGGGACAGCCGGAACGACTGAAGCTTTCTTT
NA | TRBJ2-5 | TRBV18 | NA | CASSPPGQLQETQYF | TGTGCCAGCTCACCACCGGGGCAGCTTCAGGAGACCCAGTACTTC
NA | TRBJ1-6 | TRBV5-1 | NA | CASSLMQAVGNSPLHF | TGCGCCAGCAGCTTGATGCAGGCAGTTGGCAATTCACCCCTCCACTTT
once | TRBJ1-4 | TRBV14 | NA | CASSPRTANEKLFF | TGTGCCAGCAGCCCGCGGACAGCTAATGAAAAACTGTTTTTT
NA | TRBJ2-2 | TRBV7-2 | TRBD1 | CASSLRQGRDTGELFF | TGTGCCAGCAGCTTACGACAGGGACGGGACACCGGGGAGCTGTTTTTT
NA | TRBJ1-2 | TRBV5-6 | NA | CASRPTELTYGYTF | TGTGCCAGCAGACCGACAGAACTCACATATGGCTACACCTTC
NA | TRBJ2-4 | TRBV19 | TRBD2 | CASTSGGPNKNIQYF | TGTGCCAGCACTAGCGGGGGGCCGAACAAAAACATTCAGTACTTC
NA | TRBJ1-4 | TRBV21-1 | NA | CARHTGTLEKLFF | TGTGCCAGGCATACCGGGACATTGGAAAAACTGTTTTTT
NA | TRBJ2-1 | TRBV18 | NA | CASSPGRNEQFF | TGTGCCAGCTCACCGGGGCGGAATGAGCAGTTCTTC
NA | TRBJ1-1 | TRBV27 | TRBD1 | CASSRQGTVTEAFF | TGTGCCAGCAGTAGACAGGGGACGGTAACTGAAGCTTTCTTT
NA | TRBJ2-5 | TRBV29-1 | TRBD2 | CSAAGLARETQYF | TGCAGCGCCGCGGGACTAGCGAGGGAGACCCAGTACTTC
NA | TRBJ2-5 | TRBV7-9 | NA | CASSLLRRRDEVGETQYF | TGTGCCAGCAGCTTATTACGACGAAGGGACGAAGTAGGGGAGACCCAGTACTTC
NA | TRBJ2-3 | TRBV11-2 | NA | CASSLDGSGDTQYF | TGTGCCAGCAGCTTAGACGGTAGCGGCGATACGCAGTATTTT
NA | TRBJ2-6 | TRBV5-4 | TRBD1 | CASSSPGQGANVLTF | TGTGCCAGCAGCTCCCCGGGACAGGGGGCCAACGTCCTGACTTTC
NA | TRBJ2-1 | TRBV9 | NA | CASSPWGAYNEQFF | TGTGCCAGCAGCCCCTGGGGAGCCTACAATGAGCAGTTCTTC
NA | TRBJ1-2 | TRBV5-4 | TRBD1 | CASSKGQGAPGYTF | TGTGCCAGCAGCAAGGGACAGGGGGCGCCCGGCTACACCTTC